The 29 T cell receptor beta chains below were found in one sample sequenced in a study of blood T cell repertoires in COVID-19. This table comes from immunoSEQ multiplex PCR, and its TCRdb copy is limited to in-frame clones, with some not included. The sample yields 160,000 or so clones, 65% to 85% seen once. The material sequenced was peripheral blood. All receptors derive from a man aged 55 to 70 with active or convalescent COVID-19.

The chain couples TRBV11-3 to TRBJ2-1, with 15 bases fitting TRBD2. This CDR3 has 19 amino acids. CDR1 is SGHNT and CDR2 is YENEEA in the germline V gene. Trimming at V came to 1 base and at J to 5 bases, leaving 9 bases not matched to a gene. CDR3 DNA sequence: TGTGCCAGCAGCTTAGCAGGGACTAGCGGGGGGCCCGGGAACAATGAGCAGTTCTTC. Amino acid sequence: CASSLAGTSGGPGNNEQFF.

V gene TRBV29-1 combines with J gene TRBJ2-7, with TRBD2 matching over 7 bases. V shed 6 bases, J shed 0 bases, and the junction held 5 bases outside the gene matches. The length of the CDR3 is 13 residues. Germline V gene sequence: CDR1 SQVTM, CDR2 ANQGSEA. CDR3 loop: CSVLAGPSYEQYF. The CDR3 region has the DNA TGCAGCGTGTTAGCGGGTCCCTCCTACGAGCAGTACTTC.

The chain uses TRBV14 and TRBJ2-5; possibly TRBD1 for D (5 bases). Germline V gives CDR1 SGHDN, CDR2 FVKESK. V was clipped by 9 bases and J by 1 base, with 15 bases between them. There are 14 residues in the CDR3. The DNA of the CDR3 is TGTGCCAGGGAGACAGTCGAGGTCCAAGAGACCCAGTACTTC. Translation gives CARETVEVQETQYF. Variable domain in full (rest from reference TRBV14 and TRBJ2-5): EAGVTQFPSHSVIEKGQTVTLRCDPISGHDNLYWYRRVMGKEIKFLLHFVKESKQDESGMPNNRFLAERTGGTYSTLKVQPAELEDSGVYFCARETVEVQETQYFGPGTRLLVL.

Only a few counts were recorded for this clone. V usage is TRBV11-2 and J usage is TRBJ2-1; 15 bases line up with TRBD2. Losses at the gene ends were 5 bases for V and 1 base for J; bases not matched to a gene: 9. CDR1 is SGHAT and CDR2 is FQNNGV in the germline V gene. CDR3 length equals 19 residues. CDR3 amino acids: CASSPGPGLAGGSYNEQFF. The CDR3 DNA follows: TGTGCCAGCAGCCCTGGCCCGGGACTAGCGGGAGGATCCTACAATGAGCAGTTCTTC.

V gene TRBV3-1 (or the pseudogene TRBV3-2) combines with J gene TRBJ2-7; 12 bases align to TRBD2. CDR1 is LGHDT and CDR2 is YNNKEL in the germline V gene (reference sequence). The CDR3 runs 15 residues. V lost 4 bases and J lost 3; bases outside the gene matches: 4. CDR3 sequence: CASSRTSGELYEQYF. The CDR3 nucleotides are TGTGCCAGCAGCCGGACTAGCGGGGAACTCTACGAGCAGTACTTC.

The chain recombines TRBV29-1 with TRBJ1-1; 7 nucleotides align to TRBD1. V shed 5 bases and J 6 bases; nucleotides not matched to a gene: 12. The germline V gene encodes CDR1 SQVTM and CDR2 ANQGSEA. The CDR3 loop spans 14 amino acids. The CDR3 is CSVMNRDRTAEAFF. Here the CDR3 DNA reads TGCAGCGTTATGAACCGGGACAGAACTGCTGAAGCTTTCTTT. Full variable domain (rest looked up from reference TRBV29-1 and TRBJ1-1): SAVISQKPSRDICQRGTSLTIQCQVDSQVTMMFWYRQQPGQSLTLIATANQGSEATYESGFVIDKFPISRPNLTFSTLTVSNMSPEDSSIYLCSVMNRDRTAEAFFGQGTRLTVV.

This chain uses TRBV5-1 with TRBJ2-7; 7 nucleotides match TRBD1. Looked up from germline, CDR1 is SGHRS and CDR2 is YFSETQ. The J segment lost 2 bases and the V segment lost 1 base, leaving 3 bases of the junction unmatched. The CDR3 spans 14 residues. The CDR3 sequence: CASSLKGAPYEQYF. The CDR3 coding sequence is TGCGCCAGCAGCTTGAAGGGGGCACCCTACGAGCAGTACTTC.

CDR3 amino acids: CAIAPRGESDRSQHF. The CDR3 DNA sequence: TGTGCCATCGCCCCTCGGGGGGAGAGCGATCGATCCCAGCATTTT. V gene TRBV28 combines with J gene TRBJ1-5; D is perhaps TRBD1 (5 bases). Germline V gene lookup returns CDR1 MDHEN and CDR2 SYDVKM. The CDR3 has 15 residues. Trimming left V 10 bases short and J 11 bases short, with 27 bases between.

The CDR3 sequence: CASRSTVQETQYF. CDR3 sequence (DNA): TGTGCCAGCAGGTCCACGGTCCAAGAGACCCAGTACTTC. The chain is built from TRBV28 and TRBJ2-5; D unresolved. The CDR3 contains 13 residues. Trimming removed 6 bases at V and 1 base at J, with 9 bases between. Germline V gene lookup returns CDR1 MDHEN and CDR2 SYDVKM.

The chain uses TRBV5-1 and TRBJ2-3; 11 bases are shared with TRBD2. Germline-derived CDR1 and CDR2 are SGHRS and YFSETQ. The CDR3 loop spans 15 amino acids. The trim removed 0 bases at V and 4 bases at J, leaving 1 base unmatched. CDR3 sequence (DNA): TGCGCCAGCAGCTTGGGACTAGCGGGATCAGATACGCAGTATTTT. As protein: CASSLGLAGSDTQYF.

This clone was seen more than once but under ten times. V is TRBV11-1 and J is TRBJ2-6; D is possibly TRBD2 (5 bases). V dropped 6 bases and J dropped 0 bases, with 12 bases sitting between them. The CDR3 extends over 16 amino acids. The germline gives CDR1 SGHAT, CDR2 FQDESV (reference sequence). CDR3 loop: CASSRSGSSGANVLTF. CDR3 sequence (DNA): TGTGCCAGCAGTCGGTCGGGGAGCTCTGGGGCCAACGTCCTGACTTTC.

This clone was seen a single time. This CDR3 is CASSLSETGLLPISWEQFF. The CDR3, as DNA: TGTGCCAGCAGCTTAAGTGAGACAGGGCTCTTACCAATTTCATGGGAGCAGTTCTTC. V and J are TRBV7-2 and TRBJ2-1; 7 bases fit TRBD1. CDR3 length: 19 amino acids. V was pared by 2 bases and J by 10 bases, with 23 bases of the junction left unmatched. Germline CDR1 reads SGHTA; CDR2 reads FQGNSA.

The chain uses TRBV29-1 and TRBJ1-2; the D gene is possibly TRBD1 (6 bases). With 5 bases removed from V and 4 bases from J, the gap between germline ends came to 14 bases. The V gene's germline CDR1 is SQVTM and CDR2 ANQGSEA. CDR3 length equals 13 residues. The CDR3 DNA sequence: TGCAGCGTTTTTCCAGGGGTGGCCTATGGCTACACCTTC. It is translated as CSVFPGVAYGYTF.

The chain has TRBV9 and TRBJ1-2; perhaps TRBD1 as D (5 bases). Germline values: CDR1 SGDLS, CDR2 YYNGEE. V dropped 0 bases and J dropped 4 bases, with 13 bases sitting between them. The length of the CDR3 is 15 residues. The CDR3 bases are TGTGCCAGCAGCGTAGATGGACACCAGACCTATGGCTACACCTTC. Protein product: CASSVDGHQTYGYTF.

This chain connects TRBV2 to TRBJ2-6; 8 bases align to TRBD1. J lost 1 base, V lost 10 bases, and 6 bases had no gene match. Germline CDR1 reads SNHLY; CDR2 reads FYNNEI. The CDR3 covers 15 residues. CDR3 sequence reads: CATGTGSSGANVLTF. The CDR3 nucleotides are TGTGCCACCGGGACAGGTTCTTCTGGGGCCAACGTCCTGACTTTC. Full variable domain (rest looked up from reference TRBV2 and TRBJ2-6): EPEVTQTPSHQVTQMGQEVILRCVPISNHLYFYWYRQILGQKVEFLVSFYNNEISEKSEIFDDQFSVERPDGSNFTLKIRSTKLEDSAMYFCATGTGSSGANVLTFGAGSRLTVL.

The rearrangement uses TRBV5-4 and TRBJ2-1, with 11 bases identical to TRBD2. The CDR3 runs to 16 residues. In germline, CDR1 is SGHNT, CDR2 YYREEE (reference sequence). V shed 4 bases, J shed 6 bases, and the junction held 9 bases outside the gene matches. The CDR3, as DNA: TGTGCCAGCAGCCCAAAACTAGCGGGAGTTGGCAATGAGCAGTTCTTC. The encoded protein is CASSPKLAGVGNEQFF.

This rearrangement joins TRBV10-2 to TRBJ2-7; 14 bases line up with TRBD2. The CDR3 is made up of 16 amino acids. Germline values: CDR1 WSHSY, CDR2 SAAADI. Trimming cost V 7 bases and J 0 bases; bases outside gene matches: 5. In DNA form, the CDR3 reads TGCGCCAGCACTAGACTAGCGGGGGGGAGCTCCTACGAGCAGTACTTC. Translated, it gives CASTRLAGGSSYEQYF.

V usage is TRBV6-1 and J usage is TRBJ2-2; weak D call: TRBD1 (6 bases). V lost 2 bases, J lost 2 bases, and 15 bases lay in between. This CDR3 region has 17 residues. Per germline, CDR1 MNHNS and CDR2 SASEGT. The CDR3 loop is CASSEWFTGSNTGELFF. Here the CDR3 DNA reads TGTGCCAGCAGTGAATGGTTCACAGGGAGTAACACCGGGGAGCTGTTTTTT.

The chain joins TRBV27 to TRBJ2-4, with a weak D call TRBD2 (5 bases). The ends were cut back, 3 bases at V and 0 bases at J, with 6 bases in the middle. CDR3 size: 14 residues. Germline V gives CDR1 MNHEY, CDR2 SMNVEV (reference sequence). CDR3 loop: CASSFAGAKNIQYF. CDR3 nucleotides: TGTGCCAGCAGTTTCGCGGGAGCCAAAAACATTCAGTACTTC.

The CDR3 bases are TGTGCCAGCAGTGAGGAGGCGGGAGGGACAGATACGCAGTATTTT. Its protein product is CASSEEAGGTDTQYF. The rearrangement uses TRBV6-4 and TRBJ2-3, with 9 bases identical to TRBD2. The CDR3 extends over 15 amino acids. Germline CDR1 reads MRHNA; CDR2 reads SNTAGT. J was trimmed by 3 bases and V by 3 bases; bases with no gene match: 4.

V usage is TRBV29-1 and J usage is TRBJ2-2; 10 bases agree with TRBD1. V trimming: 5 bases; J trimming: 4 bases; junction bases outside the gene matches: 1. The CDR3 is 13 amino acids. Germline CDR1 reads SQVTM; CDR2 reads ANQGSEA. The CDR3 here is CSVRTGGTGELFF. The CDR3 nucleotides are TGCAGCGTTCGGACAGGGGGCACCGGGGAGCTGTTTTTT.

This clone was recorded only once. The chain combines TRBV28 with TRBJ2-7, with D unresolved. Germline V CDR1 and CDR2: MDHEN, SYDVKM. CDR3 length: 16 amino acids. Trimming left V 5 bases short and J 0 bases short, with 17 bases between. CDR3 DNA: TGTGCCAGCAGTGAGCTCGTGACGGGTCCCTCCTACGAGCAGTACTTC. As protein: CASSELVTGPSYEQYF. Combining the CDR3 with reference TRBV28 and TRBJ2-7 gives the whole variable domain DVKVTQSSRYLVKRTGEKVFLECVQDMDHENMFWYRQDPGLGLRLIYFSYDVKMKEKGDIPEGYSVSREKKERFSLILESASTNQTSMYLCASSELVTGPSYEQYFGPGTRLTVT.

The genes are TRBV27 and TRBJ2-1, with 10 bases that match TRBD1. The germline gives CDR1 MNHEY, CDR2 SMNVEV (reference sequence). J lost 7 bases, V lost 5 bases, and 8 bases had no gene match. The CDR3 covers 15 residues. In DNA, the CDR3 is TGTGCCAGCAGTCCCAGCCGGGACAGGGGAAATGAGCAGTTCTTC. Translated: CASSPSRDRGNEQFF.

The chain has TRBV9 and TRBJ1-3; TRBD1 might be the D (5 bases). The germline gives CDR1 SGDLS, CDR2 YYNGEE. V lost 0 bases, J lost 0 bases, and 10 bases lay in between. The CDR3 covers 16 residues. The CDR3 DNA sequence: TGTGCCAGCAGCGTAGTGGAGGGGCGCTCTGGAAACACCATATATTTT. It translates to CASSVVEGRSGNTIYF.

This clone was seen many times. The chain uses TRBV2 and TRBJ1-1, with D perhaps TRBD1 (5 bases). The CDR3 spans 14 residues. The germline V gene has CDR1 SNHLY and CDR2 FYNNEI. The V end lost 4 bases, the J end lost 0 bases, and 9 bases lay between the germline ends. The chain's CDR3 is CASSGTNMNTEAFF. CDR3 DNA: TGTGCCAGCAGTGGGACAAACATGAACACTGAAGCTTTCTTT. Looking up the rest from reference TRBV2 and TRBJ1-1 gives the full variable domain: EPEVTQTPSHQVTQMGQEVILRCVPISNHLYFYWYRQILGQKVEFLVSFYNNEISEKSEIFDDQFSVERPDGSNFTLKIRSTKLEDSAMYFCASSGTNMNTEAFFGQGTRLTVV.

The chain employs TRBV11-3 and TRBJ2-1, with D hard to call. The CDR3 spans 13 residues. CDR1 is SGHNT and CDR2 is YENEEA in the germline V gene. V gave up 1 base and J gave up 5 bases, with 6 bases separating them. This chain's CDR3 is CASSLAFDNEQFF. The CDR3 bases are TGTGCCAGCAGCTTAGCATTTGACAATGAGCAGTTCTTC. The full variable domain, in which reference TRBV11-3 and TRBJ2-1 provide the parts outside the CDR3, is EAGVVQSPRYKIIEKKQPVAFWCNPISGHNTLYWYLQNLGQGPELLIRYENEEAVDDSQLPKDRFSAERLKGVDSTLKIQPAELGDSAVYLCASSLAFDNEQFFGPGTRLTVL.

The chain links TRBV5-1 to TRBJ2-1, with 9 bases fitting TRBD2. The CDR3 consists of 14 residues. Germline CDR1 and CDR2: SGHRS and YFSETQ. Trimming at V came to 0 bases and at J to 8 bases, leaving 3 bases not matched to a gene. The CDR3 reads CASSLAPSGDEQFF. The CDR3 region has the DNA TGCGCCAGCAGCTTGGCGCCTAGCGGGGATGAGCAGTTCTTC.

V and J are TRBV19 and TRBJ1-6; 7 positions agree with TRBD1. Germline-derived CDR1 and CDR2 are LNHDA and SQIVND (reference sequence). CDR3 length: 13 amino acids. Trimming removed 8 bases from V and 9 bases from J; junction bases left unmatched: 7. The CDR3 region has the DNA TGTGCCAGTGGGAGACAGGGCGCTTCACCCCTCCACTTT. It is translated as CASGRQGASPLHF. Drawing the rest from reference TRBV19 and TRBJ1-6, the complete variable domain is DGGITQSPKYLFRKEGQNVTLSCEQNLNHDAMYWYRQDPGQGLRLIYYSQIVNDFQKGDIAEGYSVSREKKESFPLTVTSAQKNPTAFYLCASGRQGASPLHFGNGTRLTVT.

CDR3: CASSSGYQEQPQHF. In nucleotides, the CDR3 is TGTGCCAGCAGTTCCGGGTATCAAGAACAGCCCCAGCATTTT. The chain has TRBV6-5 and TRBJ1-5; D remains unclear. Trimming removed 4 bases at V and 7 bases at J, with 14 bases between. The CDR3 totals 14 residues. CDR1 and CDR2 from the germline V gene are MNHEY and SVGAGI.